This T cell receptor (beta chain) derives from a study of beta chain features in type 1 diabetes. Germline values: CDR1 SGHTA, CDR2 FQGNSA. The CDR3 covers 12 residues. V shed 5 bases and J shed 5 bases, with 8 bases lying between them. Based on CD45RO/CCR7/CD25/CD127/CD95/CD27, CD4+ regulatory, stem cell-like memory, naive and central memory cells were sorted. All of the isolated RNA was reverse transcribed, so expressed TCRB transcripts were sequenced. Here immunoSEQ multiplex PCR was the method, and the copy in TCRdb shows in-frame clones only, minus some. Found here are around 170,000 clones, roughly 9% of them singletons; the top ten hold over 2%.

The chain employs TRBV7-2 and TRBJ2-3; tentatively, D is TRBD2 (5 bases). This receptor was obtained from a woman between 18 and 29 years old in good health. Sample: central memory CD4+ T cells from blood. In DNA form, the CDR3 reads TGTGCCAGCAGCGCCGAGGGAGATACGCAGTATTTT. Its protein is CASSAEGDTQYF.